The text below deals with one TCR beta chain. The data were obtained in a study of blood T cell repertoires in COVID-19. Study-level information: Collection of acute and convalescent COVID-19 samples took place in the United States, Italy and Spain. T cells, B-cell-depleted T cells, or PBMCs supplied cDNA or gDNA.

In the original processing: Amplification with reference gene primers provided the estimates of nucleated cell counts. This table comes from immunoSEQ multiplex PCR, and its TCRdb copy is limited to in-frame clones, with some not included. D and trimming come from the DNA, and the V and J calls and clone size come from that table. The repertoire holds about 59,000 clones, with 60% to 80% as singletons. The CDR3 is made up of 16 amino acids. CDR1 SGDLS and CDR2 YYNGEE come from the germline V gene. The V end was cut by 3 bases, the J end by 4 bases, with 19 bases between. Specimen: peripheral blood. The receptor comes from a man older than 75 with acute or convalescent COVID-19. The chain combines TRBV9 with TRBJ1-1; weak D call: TRBD1 (5 bases). As DNA, the CDR3 is TGTGCCAGCAGCGCTAGCACCGGGACTCACTTCACTGAAGCTTTCTTT. It yields the protein CASSASTGTHFTEAFF. Full variable domain (rest looked up from reference TRBV9 and TRBJ1-1): DSGVTQTPKHLITATGQRVTLRCSPRSGDLSVYWYQQSLDQGLQFLIQYYNGEERAKGNILERFSAQQFPDLHSELNLSSLELGDSALYFCASSASTGTHFTEAFFGQGTRLTVV.